What follows are 14 T cell receptor beta chains derived from one specimen sequenced in a study of T-cell reconstitution after alpha-beta-depleted transplantation in children. Unique molecular identifiers were incorporated into the prepared TCRbeta library. TCRdb ran MiXCR on the PCR reads and lists one entry per CDR3 protein. This sample has around 240,000 distinct CDR3 sequences, with under 9.5% found just once. The source was PBMCs, mostly from graft donor cells, collected 180 days after TCRalphabeta/CD19-depleted stem cell transplant. The receptors derive from a male patient between 5 and 17 years old who had a stem cell transplant for acute lymphoblastic leukemia, so the T cells may come from the graft donor.

In its sample, this clonotype was seen many times. V is TRBV12-3 or TRBV12-4 and J is TRBJ1-1, with D possibly TRBD1 on 5 matching bases. The CDR3 is 14 residues long. Trimming stripped 5 bases from V and 3 bases from J, with 13 bases between. CDR3 protein: CASSPRDRDTEAFF. In DNA form, the CDR3 reads TGTGCCAGCAGTCCCAGGGATAGGGACACTGAAGCTTTCTTT.

This clonotype was detected ten times or more. The chain recombines TRBV7-9 with TRBJ2-2, with TRBD1 identical over 10 bases. With V trimmed by 5 bases and J by 5 bases, 5 bases remained unmatched. Germline V CDR1 and CDR2: SEHNR, FQNEAQ (reference sequence). The CDR3 covers 15 residues. The CDR3 region is CASSARTGGTGELFF. The CDR3 nucleotides are TGTGCCAGCAGCGCCCGGACAGGGGGTACCGGGGAGCTGTTTTTT. The whole variable domain, filled in from reference TRBV7-9 and TRBJ2-2, reads DTGVSQNPRHKITKRGQNVTFRCDPISEHNRLYWYRQTLGQGPEFLTYFQNEAQLEKSRLLSDRFSAERPKGSFSTLEIQRTEQGDSAMYLCASSARTGGTGELFFGEGSRLTVL.

This sequence joins TRBV7-2 and TRBJ2-1; D possibly uses TRBD1 or TRBD2 (5 bases each). The V end lost 4 bases, the J end lost 7 bases, and 14 bases lay between the germline ends. In germline, CDR1 is SGHTA, CDR2 FQGNSA. The CDR3 runs 14 residues. The CDR3 sequence is CASSSRRGVNEQFF. For the CDR3, the DNA is TGTGCCAGCAGCTCCCGTAGGGGAGTGAATGAGCAGTTCTTC. Together with reference TRBV7-2 and TRBJ2-1, the CDR3 gives the full variable domain: GAGVSQSPSNKVTEKGKDVELRCDPISGHTALYWYRQSLGQGLEFLIYFQGNSAPDKSGLPSDRFSAERTGGSVSTLTIQRTQQEDSAVYLCASSSRRGVNEQFFGPGTRLTVL.

Ten or more counts support this clonotype. J is TRBJ2-1 and V is TRBV6-4; no definite D call. Germline lookup yields CDR1 MRHNA and CDR2 SNTAGT. CDR3 length: 13 amino acids. V was pared by 4 bases and J by 0 bases, with 4 bases between. CDR3 bases: TGTGCCAGCAGTGCAGCCTCCTACAATGAGCAGTTCTTC. Residues: CASSAASYNEQFF.

This clonotype was recorded a few times. This chain links TRBV19 with TRBJ1-5, with D unclear. Per the germline V gene, CDR1 is LNHDA and CDR2 is SQIVND (reference sequence). Trimming removed 3 bases from V and 4 bases from J, with 4 bases in between. The CDR3 length is 12 residues. CDR3 sequence: CASSMGNQPQHF. The CDR3 coding sequence is TGTGCCAGTAGTATGGGTAATCAGCCCCAGCATTTT.

This clonotype was observed at least ten times. The chain carries TRBV27 and TRBJ2-7; possibly TRBD1 for D (6 bases). The germline CDR1 and CDR2 sequences are MNHEY and SMNVEV (reference sequence). Trimming removed 6 bases from V and 0 bases from J, with 15 bases in between. The CDR3 length is 15 residues. The CDR3 sequence is CASSRRGTLSYEQYF. In DNA, the CDR3 is TGTGCCAGCAGCCGCAGGGGTACCCTCTCCTACGAGCAGTACTTC.

The chain uses TRBV7-9 and TRBJ1-1; a possible D gene is TRBD1 (5 bases). Germline assignment: CDR1 SEHNR and CDR2 FQNEAQ (reference sequence). Trimming shortened V by 5 bases and J by 10 bases, and 17 bases separated the two germline ends. The CDR3 runs 13 residues. CDR3 protein: CASSLGGREGAFF. The CDR3 bases are TGTGCCAGCAGCCTGGGGGGGAGGGAGGGAGCTTTCTTT.

In its sample, this clonotype was seen many times. V usage is TRBV9 and J usage is TRBJ2-7; 12 bases match TRBD2. J was trimmed by 7 bases and V by 0 bases; bases with no gene match: 8. There are 16 residues in the CDR3. Germline V lookup: CDR1 SGDLS, CDR2 YYNGEE. CDR3 coding DNA: TGTGCCAGCAGCGTAGGGGCTAGCGGGGGGGCGCAGGAGCAGTACTTC. It codes for CASSVGASGGAQEQYF.

This clonotype showed up many times. V is TRBV29-1 and J is TRBJ1-1, with TRBD1 identical over 7 bases. The CDR3 is 13 amino acids. Trimming took 4 bases from V and 3 from J; bases not matched to a gene: 5. Per germline, CDR1 SQVTM and CDR2 ANQGSEA. The CDR3 bases are TGCAGCGTTGGACCAGGGGGGTACACTGAAGCTTTCTTT. It yields the protein CSVGPGGYTEAFF. The full variable domain, with the rest looked up from reference TRBV29-1 and TRBJ1-1, is SAVISQKPSRDICQRGTSLTIQCQVDSQVTMMFWYRQQPGQSLTLIATANQGSEATYESGFVIDKFPISRPNLTFSTLTVSNMSPEDSSIYLCSVGPGGYTEAFFGQGTRLTVV.

This clonotype was detected many times. The chain carries TRBV29-1 and TRBJ1-2; weak D call: TRBD1 (6 bases). The CDR3 runs 14 residues. CDR1 is SQVTM and CDR2 is ANQGSEA in the germline V gene. V shed 4 bases and J shed 0 bases, with 12 bases lying between them. CDR3 DNA: TGCAGCGTTGGGGTAGGGGGAGCTAACTATGGCTACACCTTC. This codes for CSVGVGGANYGYTF.

This clonotype was seen many times. In DNA, the CDR3 is TGTGCCAGCAGCCCCCAGGGGGCGCGGGATGAAGCTTTCTTT. This sequence encodes CASSPQGARDEAFF. The chain links TRBV7-2 to TRBJ1-1, with TRBD1 matching over 8 bases. Germline trimming cut 5 bases from V and 7 bases from J; bases unmatched to any gene: 9. The CDR3 contains 14 residues. The V gene's germline CDR1 is SGHTA and CDR2 FQGNSA.

This clonotype was recorded many times. This sequence joins TRBV20-1 and TRBJ2-7, with 7 bases fitting TRBD1. The CDR3 extends over 15 amino acids. In germline, CDR1 is DFQATT, CDR2 SNEGSKA (reference sequence). Trimming cost V 3 bases and J 0 bases; bases outside gene matches: 8. The CDR3 loop is CSARESYRGSYEQYF. DNA for the CDR3: TGCAGTGCTAGGGAGTCTTACAGGGGCTCCTACGAGCAGTACTTC.

This clonotype was counted ten times or more. V and J are TRBV5-1 and TRBJ2-5; 11 positions agree with TRBD2. The V gene end was trimmed by 0 bases and the J gene end by 6 bases; junction bases not matched to a gene: 10. The CDR3 loop spans 17 amino acids. From germline, CDR1 is SGHRS and CDR2 YFSETQ. The CDR3: CASSLELAGGPSQTQYF. For the CDR3, the DNA is TGCGCCAGCAGCTTGGAGCTAGCGGGGGGTCCGAGTCAGACCCAGTACTTC.

The chain couples TRBV28 to TRBJ1-2, with D unclear. The CDR3 totals 13 residues. Trimming pared 5 bases from V and 4 bases from J, leaving 11 bases between. Germline CDR1 is MDHEN and CDR2 is SYDVKM. CDR3 sequence (DNA): TGTGCCAGCAGTCTCGACGGACCCTATGGCTACACCTTC. Amino acids: CASSLDGPYGYTF.